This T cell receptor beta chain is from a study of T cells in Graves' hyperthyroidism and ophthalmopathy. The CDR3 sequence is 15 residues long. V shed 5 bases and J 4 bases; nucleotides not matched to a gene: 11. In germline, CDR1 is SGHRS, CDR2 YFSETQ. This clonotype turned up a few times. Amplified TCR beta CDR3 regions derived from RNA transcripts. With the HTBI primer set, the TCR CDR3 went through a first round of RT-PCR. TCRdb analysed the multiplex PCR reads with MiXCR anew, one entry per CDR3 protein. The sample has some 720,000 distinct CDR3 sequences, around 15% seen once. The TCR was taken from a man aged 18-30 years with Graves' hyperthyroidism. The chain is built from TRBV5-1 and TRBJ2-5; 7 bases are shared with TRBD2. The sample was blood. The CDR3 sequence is CASSLGSSGGETQYF. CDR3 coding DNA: TGCGCCAGCAGTCTGGGGTCTAGCGGAGGAGAGACCCAGTACTTC. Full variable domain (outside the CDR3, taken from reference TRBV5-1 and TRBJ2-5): KAGVTQTPRYLIKTRGQQVTLSCSPISGHRSVSWYQQTPGQGLQFLFEYFSETQRNKGNFPGRFSGRQFSNSRSEMNVSTLELGDSALYLCASSLGSSGGETQYFGPGTRLLVL.